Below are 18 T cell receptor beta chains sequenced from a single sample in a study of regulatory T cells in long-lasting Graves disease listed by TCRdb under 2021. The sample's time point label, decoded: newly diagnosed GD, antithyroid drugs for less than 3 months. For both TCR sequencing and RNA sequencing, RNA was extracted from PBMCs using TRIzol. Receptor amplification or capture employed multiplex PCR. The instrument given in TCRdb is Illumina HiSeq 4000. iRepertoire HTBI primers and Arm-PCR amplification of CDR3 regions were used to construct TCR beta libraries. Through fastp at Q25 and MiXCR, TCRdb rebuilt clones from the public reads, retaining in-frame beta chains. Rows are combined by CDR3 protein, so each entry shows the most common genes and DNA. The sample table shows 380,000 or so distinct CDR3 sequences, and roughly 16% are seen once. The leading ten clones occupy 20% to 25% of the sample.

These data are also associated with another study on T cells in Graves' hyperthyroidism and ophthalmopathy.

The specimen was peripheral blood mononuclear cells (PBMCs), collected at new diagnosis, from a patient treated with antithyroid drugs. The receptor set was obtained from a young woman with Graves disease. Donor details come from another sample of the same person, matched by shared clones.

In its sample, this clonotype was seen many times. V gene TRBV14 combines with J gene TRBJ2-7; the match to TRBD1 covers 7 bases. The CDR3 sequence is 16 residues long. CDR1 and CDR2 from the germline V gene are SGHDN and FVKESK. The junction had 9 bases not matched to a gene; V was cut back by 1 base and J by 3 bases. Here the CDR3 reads CASSQVEGAVLYEQYF. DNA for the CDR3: TGTGCCAGCAGCCAAGTAGAGGGGGCTGTGCTCTACGAGCAGTACTTC.

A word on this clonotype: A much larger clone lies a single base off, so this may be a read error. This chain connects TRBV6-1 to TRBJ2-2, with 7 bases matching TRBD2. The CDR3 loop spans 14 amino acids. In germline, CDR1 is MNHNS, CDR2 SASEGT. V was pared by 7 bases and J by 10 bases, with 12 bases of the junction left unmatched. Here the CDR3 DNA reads TGTGCCAGCAAAGATCGGACTAGTGCCGTGGAGCTGTTTTTT. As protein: CASKDRTSAVELFF.

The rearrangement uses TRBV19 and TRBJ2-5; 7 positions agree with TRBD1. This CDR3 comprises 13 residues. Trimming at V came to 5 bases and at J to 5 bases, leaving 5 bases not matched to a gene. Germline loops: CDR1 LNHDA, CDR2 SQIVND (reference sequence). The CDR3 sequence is CASSDTGVETQYF. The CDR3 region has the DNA TGTGCCAGTAGTGACACAGGGGTTGAGACCCAGTACTTC.

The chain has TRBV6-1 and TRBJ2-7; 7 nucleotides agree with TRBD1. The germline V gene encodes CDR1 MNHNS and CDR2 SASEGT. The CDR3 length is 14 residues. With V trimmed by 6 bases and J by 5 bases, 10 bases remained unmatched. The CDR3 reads CASRKTGTTDEQYF. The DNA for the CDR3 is TGTGCCAGCAGGAAGACAGGGACAACTGACGAGCAGTACTTC.

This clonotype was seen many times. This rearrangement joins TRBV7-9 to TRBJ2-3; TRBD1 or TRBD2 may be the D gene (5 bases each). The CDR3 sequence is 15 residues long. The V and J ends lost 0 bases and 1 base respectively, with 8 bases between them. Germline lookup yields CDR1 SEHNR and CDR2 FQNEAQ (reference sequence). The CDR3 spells CASSLAGVGTDTQYF. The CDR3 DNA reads TGTGCCAGCAGCTTAGCGGGGGTAGGCACAGATACGCAGTATTTT. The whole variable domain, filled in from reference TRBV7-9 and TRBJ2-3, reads DTGVSQNPRHKITKRGQNVTFRCDPISEHNRLYWYRQTLGQGPEFLTYFQNEAQLEKSRLLSDRFSAERPKGSFSTLEIQRTEQGDSAMYLCASSLAGVGTDTQYFGPGTRLTVL.

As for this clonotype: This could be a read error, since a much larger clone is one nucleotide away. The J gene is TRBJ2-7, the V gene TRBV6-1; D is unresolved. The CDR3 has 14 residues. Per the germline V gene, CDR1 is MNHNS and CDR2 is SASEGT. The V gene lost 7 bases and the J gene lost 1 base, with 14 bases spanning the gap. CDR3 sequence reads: CASIPGRGSYEQYF. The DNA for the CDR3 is TGTGCCAGCATACCGGGTAGAGGTTCCTACGAGCAGTACTTC.

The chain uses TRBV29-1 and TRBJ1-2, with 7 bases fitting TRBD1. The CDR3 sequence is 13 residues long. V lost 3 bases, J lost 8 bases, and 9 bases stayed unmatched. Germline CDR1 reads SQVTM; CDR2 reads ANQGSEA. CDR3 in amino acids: CSVEKQGFGGYTF. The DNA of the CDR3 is TGCAGCGTTGAGAAACAGGGGTTCGGAGGCTACACCTTC.

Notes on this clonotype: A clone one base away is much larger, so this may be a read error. Here the CDR3 reads CASGRRGSGRNEQSF. CDR3 in DNA: TGTGCCAGCGGACGAAGGGGTAGCGGGAGGAATGAGCAGTCCTTC. The chain recombines TRBV2 with TRBJ2-5, with 10 positions matching TRBD2. Germline assignment: CDR1 SNHLY and CDR2 FYNNEI. CDR3 size: 15 residues. The whole variable domain, remainder taken from reference TRBV2 and TRBJ2-5, is EPEVTQTPSHQVTQMGQEVILRCVPISNHLYFYWYRQILGQKVEFLVSFYNNEISEKSEIFDDQFSVERPDGSNFTLKIRSTKLEDSAMYFCASGRRGSGRNEQSFGPGTRLLVL.

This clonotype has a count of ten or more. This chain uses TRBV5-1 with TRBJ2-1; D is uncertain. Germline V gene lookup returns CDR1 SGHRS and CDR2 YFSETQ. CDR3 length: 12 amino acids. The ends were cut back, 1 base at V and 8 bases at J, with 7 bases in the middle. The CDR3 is CASSLSVYEQFF. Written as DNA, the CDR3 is TGCGCCAGCAGCTTGTCCGTCTATGAGCAGTTCTTC.

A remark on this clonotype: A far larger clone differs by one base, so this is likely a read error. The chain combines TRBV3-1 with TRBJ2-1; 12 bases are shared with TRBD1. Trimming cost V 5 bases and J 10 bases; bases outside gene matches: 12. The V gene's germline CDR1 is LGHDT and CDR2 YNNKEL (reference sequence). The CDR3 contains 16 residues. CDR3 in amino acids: CASSYVPGQGAGEQFF. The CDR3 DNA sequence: TGTGCCAGCAGCTACGTCCCGGGACAGGGGGCGGGCGAGCAGTTCTTC.

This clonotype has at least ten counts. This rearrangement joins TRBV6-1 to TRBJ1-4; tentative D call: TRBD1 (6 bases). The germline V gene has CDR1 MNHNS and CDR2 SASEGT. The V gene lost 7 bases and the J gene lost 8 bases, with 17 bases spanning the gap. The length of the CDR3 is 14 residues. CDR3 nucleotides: TGTGCCAGCACCGAGGGGCAGGGACAAGAAAAACTGTTTTTT. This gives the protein CASTEGQGQEKLFF.

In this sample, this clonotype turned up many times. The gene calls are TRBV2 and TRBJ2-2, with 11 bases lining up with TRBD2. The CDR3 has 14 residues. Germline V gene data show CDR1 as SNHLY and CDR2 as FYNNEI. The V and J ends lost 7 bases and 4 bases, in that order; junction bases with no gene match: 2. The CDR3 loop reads CASKTSGGTGELFF. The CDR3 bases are TGTGCCAGCAAAACTAGCGGGGGCACCGGGGAGCTGTTTTTT.

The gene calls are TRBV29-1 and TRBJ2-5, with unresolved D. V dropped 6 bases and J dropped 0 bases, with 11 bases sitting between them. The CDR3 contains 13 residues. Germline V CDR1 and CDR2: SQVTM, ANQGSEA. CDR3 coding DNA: TGCAGCGTCGGCTATAGTAACCAAGAGACCCAGTACTTC. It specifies CSVGYSNQETQYF.

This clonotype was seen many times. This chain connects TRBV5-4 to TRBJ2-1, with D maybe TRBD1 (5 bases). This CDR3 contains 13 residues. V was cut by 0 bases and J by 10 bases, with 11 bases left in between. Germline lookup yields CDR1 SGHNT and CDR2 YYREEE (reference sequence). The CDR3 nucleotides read TGTGCCAGCAGCTTGGGAGCGCGGACAGAGCAGTTCTTC. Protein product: CASSLGARTEQFF.

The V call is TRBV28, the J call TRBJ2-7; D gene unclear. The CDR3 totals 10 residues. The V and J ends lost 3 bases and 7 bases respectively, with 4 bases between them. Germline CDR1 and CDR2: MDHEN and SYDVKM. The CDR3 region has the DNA TGTGCCAGCAGTTTGAAAGAGCAGTACTTC. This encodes CASSLKEQYF.

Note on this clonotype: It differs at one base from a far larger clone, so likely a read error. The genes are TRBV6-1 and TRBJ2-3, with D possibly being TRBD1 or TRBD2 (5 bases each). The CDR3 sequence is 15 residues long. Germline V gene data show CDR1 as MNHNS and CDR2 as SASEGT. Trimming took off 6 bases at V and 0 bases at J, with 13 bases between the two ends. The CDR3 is CASRGDSASTDTQYF. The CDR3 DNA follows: TGTGCCAGCAGGGGAGACAGCGCTAGCACAGATACGCAGTATTTT.

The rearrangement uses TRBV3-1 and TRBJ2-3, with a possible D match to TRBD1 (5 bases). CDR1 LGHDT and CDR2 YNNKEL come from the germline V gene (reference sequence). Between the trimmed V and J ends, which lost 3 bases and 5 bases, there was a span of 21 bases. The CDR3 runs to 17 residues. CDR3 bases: TGTGCCAGCAGCCACCCTAGGGGTAGTGGGGTCGGAGATACGCAGTATTTT. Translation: CASSHPRGSGVGDTQYF.

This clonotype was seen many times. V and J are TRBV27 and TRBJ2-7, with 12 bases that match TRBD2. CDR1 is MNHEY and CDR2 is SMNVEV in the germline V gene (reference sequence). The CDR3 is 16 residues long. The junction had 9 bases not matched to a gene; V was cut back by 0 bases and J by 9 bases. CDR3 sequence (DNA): TGTGCCAGCAGTTTATCGATTGCTAGCGGGAGGGAACGGCAGTACTTC. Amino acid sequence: CASSLSIASGRERQYF.